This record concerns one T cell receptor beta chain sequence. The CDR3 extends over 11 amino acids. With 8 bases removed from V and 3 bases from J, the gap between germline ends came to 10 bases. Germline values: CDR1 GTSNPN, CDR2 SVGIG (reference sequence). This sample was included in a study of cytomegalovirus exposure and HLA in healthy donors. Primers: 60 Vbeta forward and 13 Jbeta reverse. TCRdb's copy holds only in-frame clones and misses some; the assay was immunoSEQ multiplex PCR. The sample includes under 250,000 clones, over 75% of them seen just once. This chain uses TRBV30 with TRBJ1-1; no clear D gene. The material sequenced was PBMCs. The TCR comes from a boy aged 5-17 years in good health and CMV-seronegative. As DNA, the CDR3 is TGTGCCCAGCGGCGGTACACTGAAGCTTTCTTT. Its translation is CAQRRYTEAFF.